Listed below are T cell receptor beta chains from one sample, sequenced in a study of T-cell memory formation after mild COVID-19. TCRdb re-called the 5' RACE reads with MiXCR, one entry per CDR3 protein. This table has around 510,000 distinct CDR3 sequences, about 22% appearing once. Sequenced sample: PBMCs or a T cell subset sorted from them (not recorded which). These receptors all come from an adult woman who had mild COVID-19 (a few samples of this study predate the infection). Cell type and time point are not known. The conserved cysteine and the conserved F or W are not part of the CDR3 here. Each record gives: V gene, CDR3 length, J gene, CDR3 protein.

v_gene: TRBV14; len: 11; j_gene: TRBJ2-5; CDR3aa: ASRGTGQETQY
v_gene: TRBV20-1; len: 12; j_gene: TRBJ1-1; CDR3aa: SAMTGGGYTEAF
v_gene: TRBV12-3/TRBV12-4; len: 14; j_gene: TRBJ1-3; CDR3aa: ASRHRDGYSGNTIY
v_gene: TRBV5-5; len: 13; j_gene: TRBJ1-3; CDR3aa: ASSYTPYSGNTIY
v_gene: TRBV27; len: 15; j_gene: TRBJ2-3; CDR3aa: ASSFPGSGGAEATQY
v_gene: TRBV19; len: 9; j_gene: TRBJ2-5; CDR3aa: ATDREETQY
v_gene: TRBV7-9; len: 12; j_gene: TRBJ1-1; CDR3aa: ASSPYGANTEAF
v_gene: TRBV11-2; len: 13; j_gene: TRBJ2-7; CDR3aa: ASSLTDSSSYEQY
v_gene: TRBV10-3; len: 15; j_gene: TRBJ2-1; CDR3aa: AISEPLAGGAPNEQF
v_gene: TRBV20-1; len: 10; j_gene: TRBJ2-1; CDR3aa: SARDQGPKQF
v_gene: TRBV7-9; len: 10; j_gene: TRBJ2-7; CDR3aa: ASSRPGYEQY
v_gene: TRBV4-1; len: 13; j_gene: TRBJ1-5; CDR3aa: ASSRSDRTNQPQH
v_gene: TRBV5-1; len: 13; j_gene: TRBJ2-1; CDR3aa: ASSFYGGAYNEQF
v_gene: TRBV7-2; len: 14; j_gene: TRBJ2-1; CDR3aa: ASSPAGRPSYNEQF